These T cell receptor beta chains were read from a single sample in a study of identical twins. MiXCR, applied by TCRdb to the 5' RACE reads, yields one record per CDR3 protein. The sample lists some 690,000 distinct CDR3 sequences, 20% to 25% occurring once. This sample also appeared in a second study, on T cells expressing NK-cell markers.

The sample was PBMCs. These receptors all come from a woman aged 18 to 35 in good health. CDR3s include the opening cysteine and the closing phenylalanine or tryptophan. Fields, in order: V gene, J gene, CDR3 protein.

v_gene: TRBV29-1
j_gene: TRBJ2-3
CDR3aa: CSVKLADWGADTQYF

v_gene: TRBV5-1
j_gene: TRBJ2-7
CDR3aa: CASSLLGQGAYEQYF

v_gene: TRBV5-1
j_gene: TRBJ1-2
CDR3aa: CASSLGGTGTNYGYTF

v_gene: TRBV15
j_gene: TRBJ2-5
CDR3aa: CATSRSNQETQYF

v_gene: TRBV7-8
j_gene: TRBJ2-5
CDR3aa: CASSPHIEFQETQYF

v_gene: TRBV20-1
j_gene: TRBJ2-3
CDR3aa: CSARALLAGVDEDTQYF

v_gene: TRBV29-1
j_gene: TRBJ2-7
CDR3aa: CSVVAGTGSFEQYF

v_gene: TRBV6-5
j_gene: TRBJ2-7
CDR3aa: CASSYSKGRYEQYF

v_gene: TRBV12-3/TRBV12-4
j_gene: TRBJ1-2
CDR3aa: CASTWGFYGYTF

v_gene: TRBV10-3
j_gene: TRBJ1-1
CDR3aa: CAIQGTGNTEAFF

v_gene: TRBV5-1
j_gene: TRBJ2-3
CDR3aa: CASSSTGARADTQYF

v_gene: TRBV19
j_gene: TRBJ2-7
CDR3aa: CASSIGDYYEQYF

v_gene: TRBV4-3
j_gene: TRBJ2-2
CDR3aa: CASSQVGTTGELFF

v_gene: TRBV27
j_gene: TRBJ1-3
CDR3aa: CASSPGTGGNTIYF

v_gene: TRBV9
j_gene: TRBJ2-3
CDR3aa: CASSVEGGLSTDTQYF

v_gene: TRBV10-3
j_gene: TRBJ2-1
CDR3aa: CAISDPGPADSQFF

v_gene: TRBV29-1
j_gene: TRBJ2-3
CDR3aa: CSVEGGLTSTDTQYF

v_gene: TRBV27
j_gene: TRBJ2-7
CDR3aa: CASSFGNNGWHEQYF

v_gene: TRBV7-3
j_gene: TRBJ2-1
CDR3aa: CASSLIAGGSYNEQFF

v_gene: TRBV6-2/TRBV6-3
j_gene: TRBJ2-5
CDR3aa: CASSYSSGRWETQYF

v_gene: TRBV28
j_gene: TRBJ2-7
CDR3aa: CASSPNRGRTYEQYF

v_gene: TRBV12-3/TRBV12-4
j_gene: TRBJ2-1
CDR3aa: CASRSDGHQQFF

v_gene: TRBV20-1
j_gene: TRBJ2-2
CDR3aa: CSAPRLAGITGELFF

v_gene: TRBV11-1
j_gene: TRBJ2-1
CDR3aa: CASSLARGLAVSYNEQFF

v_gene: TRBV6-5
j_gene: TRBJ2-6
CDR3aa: CASSYQGVGANVLTF

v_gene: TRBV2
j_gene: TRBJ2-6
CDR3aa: CAIRLGGPLVAGANVLTF

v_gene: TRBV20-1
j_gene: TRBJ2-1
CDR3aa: CSAPGLGRGSYNEQFF

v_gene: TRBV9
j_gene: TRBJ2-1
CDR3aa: CASSVAGGQSNEQFF

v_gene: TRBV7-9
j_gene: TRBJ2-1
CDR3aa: CASSRDRDEQFF

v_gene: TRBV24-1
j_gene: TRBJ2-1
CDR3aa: CATSDNYNEQFF

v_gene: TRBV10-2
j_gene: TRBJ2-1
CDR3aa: CASGDSPGSSFKNEQFF

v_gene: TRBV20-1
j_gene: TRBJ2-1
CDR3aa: CSARSSSGRHHEQFF

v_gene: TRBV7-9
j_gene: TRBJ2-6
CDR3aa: CASSLGGLGSGANVLTF

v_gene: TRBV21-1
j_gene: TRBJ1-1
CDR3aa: CASSKAGQPEGTEAFF

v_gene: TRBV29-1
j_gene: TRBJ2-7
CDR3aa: CSALKSSYEQYF

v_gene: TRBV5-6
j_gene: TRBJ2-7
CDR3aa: CASSLGITSYEQYF

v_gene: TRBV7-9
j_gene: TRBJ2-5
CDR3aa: CASSLMGVQETQYF

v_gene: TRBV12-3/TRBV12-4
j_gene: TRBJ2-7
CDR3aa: CASSTVQGSYEQYF

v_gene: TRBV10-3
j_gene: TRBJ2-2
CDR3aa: CAISESGRAGELFF

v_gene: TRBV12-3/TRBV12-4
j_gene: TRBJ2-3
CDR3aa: CASSSNDRRDTQYF

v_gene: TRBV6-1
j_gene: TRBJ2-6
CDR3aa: CAAGSSGANVLTF

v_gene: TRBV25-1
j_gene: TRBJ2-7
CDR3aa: CASSVAGTYEQYF

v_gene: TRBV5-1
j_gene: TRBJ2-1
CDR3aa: CASSSTSGGENNEQFF

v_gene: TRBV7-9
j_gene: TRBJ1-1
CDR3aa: CASSFYRGGTEAFF

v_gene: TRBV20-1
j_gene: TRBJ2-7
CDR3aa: CSASWVAGAPSLEQYF

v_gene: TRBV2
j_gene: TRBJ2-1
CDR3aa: CASSEAGGLGQFF

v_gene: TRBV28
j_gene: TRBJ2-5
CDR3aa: CASSLNLDRRYGTQYF

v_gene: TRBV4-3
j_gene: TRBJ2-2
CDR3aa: CASSQVPTGHNTGELFF

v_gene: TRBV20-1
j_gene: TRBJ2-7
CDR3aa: CSASKREGRHEQYF

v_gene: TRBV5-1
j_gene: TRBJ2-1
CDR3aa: CASKTSGRIHNEQFF

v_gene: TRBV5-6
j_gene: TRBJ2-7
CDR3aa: CASSLVEGGRRGYEQYF

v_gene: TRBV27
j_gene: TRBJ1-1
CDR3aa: CASSPRDVNTEAFF

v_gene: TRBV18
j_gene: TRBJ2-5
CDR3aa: CASSPKQHQETQYF

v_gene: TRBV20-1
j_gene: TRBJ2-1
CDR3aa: CSARFHVGDEQFF

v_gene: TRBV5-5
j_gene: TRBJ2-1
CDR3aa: CASSLQAGAYNEQFF

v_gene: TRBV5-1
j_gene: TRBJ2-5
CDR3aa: CASSLGAHSSWETQYF

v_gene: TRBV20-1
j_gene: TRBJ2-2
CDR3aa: CSARRTSGRIGELFF

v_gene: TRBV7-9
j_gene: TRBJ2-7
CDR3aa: CASSFGTSFYEQYF

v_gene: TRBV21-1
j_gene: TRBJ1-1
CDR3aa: CASSPGRGGEAFF